Given below is one T cell receptor beta chain in context. Its target is not known. CDR3 length: 15 amino acids. With V trimmed by 4 bases and J by 4 bases, 4 bases remained unmatched. Germline CDR1 reads SNHLY; CDR2 reads FYNNEI. Adults of Caucasian background living in Nashville, Tennessee made up all donors. The sample belongs to a study of shared clonotypes between healthy human individuals. General study findings and limits: Blood alone was sampled, and tissue repertoires likely differ.

Ten immunoSEQ deep assay plates were used to sequence the DNA of unsorted PBMCs. In the source study's methods: Sequence data from immunoSEQ were junction-only and lacked quality scores; consequently, filtering differed. Here immunoSEQ multiplex PCR was the method, and the copy in TCRdb shows in-frame clones only, minus some. The D gene and trimming were derived from the DNA, and the V and J assignments and clone size from that table. The sample records approximately 510,000 clones, 79% being singletons. The sample was PBMCs. The clonotype was recovered from a woman in her forties in good health. Some clones in this sample may be carry-over from other donors' samples. V gene TRBV2 combines with J gene TRBJ2-5, with TRBD1 matching over 12 bases. For the CDR3, the DNA is TGTGCCAGCAGTGCCGGGACAGGGGGCGGAGAGACCCAGTACTTC. Amino acid sequence: CASSAGTGGGETQYF. Drawing the rest from reference TRBV2 and TRBJ2-5, the complete variable domain is EPEVTQTPSHQVTQMGQEVILRCVPISNHLYFYWYRQILGQKVEFLVSFYNNEISEKSEIFDDQFSVERPDGSNFTLKIRSTKLEDSAMYFCASSAGTGGGETQYFGPGTRLLVL.